This TCR beta chain was found in a study of follicular helper T cells after annual influenza vaccination. The study, taken as a whole, reports: Change in circulating plasmablasts correlated with ICOS+CD38+ cTfh clonality change.

Time point indicated: 2014-2015 season, pre-vaccination. Some clones are missing from TCRdb's copy, which holds only in-frame ones; the method was immunoSEQ multiplex PCR. The sample has about 11,000 clones, more than 65% seen once; the top ten hold over 0.7%. Trimming shortened V by 1 base and J by 3 bases, and 14 bases separated the two germline ends. This CDR3 region has 16 residues. CDR1 and CDR2 (germline): SGHTA, FQGNSA. Remarks on this clone: Its specificity is not known.

This TCR derives from an adult who received the influenza vaccine. Sequencing was performed on CXCR5- memory CD4+ T cells sorted from blood, taken on the day of influenza vaccination. The V and J genes are TRBV7-2 and TRBJ2-3; TRBD1 might be the D (7 bases). The CDR3 bases are TGTGCCAGCAGCTTAGTGCGGGGACAGTCGACAGATACGCAGTATTTT. Its translation: CASSLVRGQSTDTQYF.